This TCR beta chain was profiled in a study of T cells in localized non-small cell lung cancer. The study, taken as a whole, reports: Appearances in adjacent lung were noted for a median 57 of the top 100 tumor clones. Highest T cell clonality was seen in uninvolved adjacent lung, surpassing that measured in tumor. A denser population of T cells in blood accompanied longer overall survival. Analysis by sequencing included only one tumor region, so heterogeneity remains possible.

CDR3 length: 20 amino acids. CDR1 and CDR2 from the germline V gene are LGHNT and FRNRAP. The V end lost 3 bases, the J end lost 0 bases, and 21 bases lay between the germline ends. Note on this clone: Its matching antigen is unknown.

Assay: immunoSEQ multiplex PCR; the TCRdb copy retains only in-frame clones and omits some. The profile shows around 31,000 clones, 85% to 95% of them singletons. The sequence was obtained from a woman aged 40-70 years with stage I lung adenocarcinoma. The sequences come from peripheral blood, collected before any cancer treatment. The chain combines TRBV12-5 with TRBJ2-6, with D perhaps given as TRBD1 or TRBD2 (5 bases each). The CDR3 DNA sequence: TGTGCTAGTGGTTTTTTGGTGGGAGACAGACCGAGCTCTGGGGCCAACGTCCTGACTTTC. It specifies CASGFLVGDRPSSGANVLTF.